These 10 T cell receptor beta chains were all obtained from the same sample, sequenced in a study of HIV-infected children after antiretroviral therapy interruption. Treatment given: PENTA 11 planned treatment interruption arm or continuous ART arm. The TCR library was built from RNA with a 3' RACE protocol and unique molecular identifiers. TCRdb reprocessed the 3' RACE reads via MiXCR and lists one record per CDR3 protein. The repertoire holds approximately 95,000 distinct CDR3 sequences, with about 7% as singletons. Sequences were derived from CD45RA+ CD4+ T cells from PBMCs, pooled from several time points, sampled from a donor given antiretroviral therapy, either interrupted or continuous. Specified subset: naive CD4+ CD45RA+ CD45RO- T cells. Receptor source: a pool of human donors with HIV.

Many counts were recorded for this clonotype. This chain joins TRBV30 and TRBJ2-3; TRBD2 matches 14 bases. The CDR3 contains 17 residues. Germline V gene lookup returns CDR1 GTSNPN and CDR2 SVGIG (reference sequence). After removal of 2 bases from V and 4 bases from J, the junction contained 8 bases not matched to a gene. CDR3 sequence: CAWSQGLAGGLPDTQYF. The CDR3 nucleotides are TGTGCCTGGAGTCAAGGACTAGCGGGGGGCCTGCCAGATACGCAGTATTTT.

The V call is TRBV11-2, the J call TRBJ2-2, with a possible D match to TRBD2 (5 bases). V lost 2 bases and J 3 bases, leaving 13 bases between the germline ends. In germline, CDR1 is SGHAT, CDR2 FQNNGV. The CDR3 length is 16 residues. The CDR3 DNA reads as TGTGCCAGCAGCTTAATCGCTAGCAAGGACACCGGGGAGCTGTTTTTT. Translating gives CASSLIASKDTGELFF. The full variable domain, its missing parts supplied by reference TRBV11-2 and TRBJ2-2, is EAGVAQSPRYKIIEKRQSVAFWCNPISGHATLYWYQQILGQGPKLLIQFQNNGVVDDSQLPKDRFSAERLKGVDSTLKIQPAKLEDSAVYLCASSLIASKDTGELFFGEGSRLTVL.

This clonotype showed up many times. The rearrangement uses TRBV3-1 and TRBJ2-3; D is uncertain. The CDR3 is made up of 15 amino acids. Germline V lookup: CDR1 LGHDT, CDR2 YNNKEL (reference sequence). V was cut by 1 base and J by 2 bases, with 10 bases left in between. CDR3 in amino acids: CASSQGPQVTDTQYF. CDR3 in DNA: TGTGCCAGCAGCCAAGGACCGCAGGTCACAGATACGCAGTATTTT.

There are many counts of this clonotype. This chain links TRBV10-3 with TRBJ2-5; 7 bases line up with TRBD2. The CDR3 extends over 15 amino acids. With V trimmed by 8 bases and J by 5 bases, 14 bases remained unmatched. Germline V gene sequence: CDR1 ENHRY, CDR2 SYGVKD. CDR3 DNA: TGTGCCATCCTTGCTAGGCTAGCGGCCCAGGAGACCCAGTACTTC. It encodes CAILARLAAQETQYF.

This sequence joins TRBV3-1 and TRBJ2-7; D uncertain. V lost 0 bases, J lost 4 bases, and 4 bases lay in between. CDR1 is LGHDT and CDR2 is YNNKEL in the germline V gene (reference sequence). The CDR3 consists of 12 residues. CDR3 coding DNA: TGTGCCAGCAGCCAAGATGGGTACGAGCAGTACTTC. It is translated as CASSQDGYEQYF.

This clonotype was found a few times. This rearrangement joins TRBV9 to TRBJ1-4; TRBD1 is a possible D gene (5 bases). Trimming took off 4 bases at V and 6 bases at J, with 13 bases between the two ends. CDR1 and CDR2 (germline): SGDLS, YYNGEE. The CDR3 extends over 14 amino acids. The CDR3 spells CASSLRGVDEKLFF. The CDR3 DNA follows: TGTGCCAGCAGCCTTCGGGGGGTTGATGAAAAACTGTTTTTT.

In DNA form, the CDR3 reads TGTGCCAGCAGCTTAGATGTCAGGGCCCCAGATACGCAGTATTTT. It encodes CASSLDVRAPDTQYF. The chain is built from TRBV11-2 and TRBJ2-3; a weak D match, TRBD1 (5 bases). The CDR3 loop spans 15 amino acids. Trimming left V 0 bases short and J 4 bases short, with 11 bases between. In germline, CDR1 is SGHAT, CDR2 FQNNGV.

This clonotype was seen repeatedly, ten times or more. V usage is TRBV20-1 and J usage is TRBJ2-2; D is unclear. CDR3 length equals 16 residues. The germline gives CDR1 DFQATT, CDR2 SNEGSKA (reference sequence). V lost 0 bases to trimming and J lost 2 bases, with 13 bases between them. The CDR3 region has the DNA TGCAGTGCTAGAGATCCCCAGTTCCCTAACACCGGGGAGCTGTTTTTT. Protein sequence: CSARDPQFPNTGELFF.

This clonotype was counted at least ten times. This chain joins TRBV24-1 and TRBJ1-1; no firm D call. The length of the CDR3 is 14 residues. V was pared by 5 bases and J by 0 bases, with 9 bases between. Germline loops: CDR1 KGHDR, CDR2 SFDVKD. The CDR3 sequence is CATSAYTLNTEAFF. The CDR3 DNA follows: TGTGCCACCAGTGCATACACTTTGAACACTGAAGCTTTCTTT.

V and J are TRBV20-1 and TRBJ1-4; 9 nucleotides line up with TRBD1. The V gene end was trimmed by 3 bases and the J gene end by 6 bases; junction bases not matched to a gene: 8. The CDR3 length is 15 residues. The V gene's germline CDR1 is DFQATT and CDR2 SNEGSKA (reference sequence). The CDR3 DNA reads as TGCAGTGCTAGCGATTTGCGGACAGGGGATGAAAAACTGTTTTTT. Protein sequence: CSASDLRTGDEKLFF.